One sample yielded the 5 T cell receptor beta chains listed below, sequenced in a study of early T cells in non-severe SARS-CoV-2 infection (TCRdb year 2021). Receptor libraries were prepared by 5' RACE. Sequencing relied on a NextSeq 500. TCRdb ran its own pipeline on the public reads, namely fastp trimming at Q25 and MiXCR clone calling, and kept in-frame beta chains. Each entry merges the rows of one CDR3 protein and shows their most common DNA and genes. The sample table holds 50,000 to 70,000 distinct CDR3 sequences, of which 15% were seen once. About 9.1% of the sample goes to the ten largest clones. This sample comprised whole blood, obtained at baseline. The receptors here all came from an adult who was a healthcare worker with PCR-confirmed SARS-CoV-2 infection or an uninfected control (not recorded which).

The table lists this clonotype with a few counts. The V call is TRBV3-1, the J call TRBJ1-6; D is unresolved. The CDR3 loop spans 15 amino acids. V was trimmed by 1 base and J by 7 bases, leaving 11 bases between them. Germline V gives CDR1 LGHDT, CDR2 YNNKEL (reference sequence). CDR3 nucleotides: TGTGCCAGCAGCCAAGGAGACGGATTCAATTCACCCCTCCACTTT. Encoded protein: CASSQGDGFNSPLHF.

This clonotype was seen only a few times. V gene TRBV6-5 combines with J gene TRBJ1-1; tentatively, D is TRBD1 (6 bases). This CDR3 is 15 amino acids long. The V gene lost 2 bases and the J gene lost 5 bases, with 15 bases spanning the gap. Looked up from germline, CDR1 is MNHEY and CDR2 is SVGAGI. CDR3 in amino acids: CASSYVGRGETEAFF. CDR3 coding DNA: TGTGCCAGCAGTTACGTCGGCAGGGGAGAGACTGAAGCTTTCTTT.

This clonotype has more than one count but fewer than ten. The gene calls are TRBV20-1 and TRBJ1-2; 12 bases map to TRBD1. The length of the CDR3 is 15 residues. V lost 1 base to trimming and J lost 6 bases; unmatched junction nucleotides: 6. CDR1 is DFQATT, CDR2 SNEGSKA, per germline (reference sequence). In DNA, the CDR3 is TGCAGTGCTAGAGCCCCCGGGACAGGGGGCCATGGCTACACCTTC. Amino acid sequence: CSARAPGTGGHGYTF.

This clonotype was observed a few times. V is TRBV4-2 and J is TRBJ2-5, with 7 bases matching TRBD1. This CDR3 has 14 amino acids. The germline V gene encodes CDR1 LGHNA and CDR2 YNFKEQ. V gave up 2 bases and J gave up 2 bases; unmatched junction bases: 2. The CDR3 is CASSQWTGQETQYF. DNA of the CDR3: TGTGCCAGCAGCCAATGGACAGGTCAAGAGACCCAGTACTTC.

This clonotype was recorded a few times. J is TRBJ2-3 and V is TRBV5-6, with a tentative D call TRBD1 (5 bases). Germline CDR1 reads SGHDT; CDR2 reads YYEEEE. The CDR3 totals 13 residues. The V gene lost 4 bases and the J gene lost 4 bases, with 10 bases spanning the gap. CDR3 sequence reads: CASSSPGSDTQYF. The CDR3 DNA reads TGTGCCAGCAGCAGTCCAGGGTCAGATACGCAGTATTTT.